Below, 7 T cell receptor beta chains from the same sample are listed, as sequenced in a study of cytotoxic CD8 clonotypes in ibrutinib-treated CLL. The repertoire was sequenced with immunoSEQ multiplex PCR; TCRdb's copy has only in-frame clones and lacks some. The top ten clones hold over 15% of a sample with roughly 15,000 clones, over 70% of them seen once. The sample here was PBMCs, taken before ibrutinib treatment. The receptors shown here come from a human donor with chronic lymphocytic leukemia.

V gene TRBV18 combines with J gene TRBJ1-4, with a possible D match to TRBD1 (6 bases). CDR1 and CDR2 (germline): KGHSH, LQKENI. The CDR3 covers 14 residues. The V and J ends lost 0 bases and 11 bases respectively, with 13 bases between them. CDR3 in DNA: TGTGCCAGCTCACCACCAGGGGGAGAGGGGAAACTGTTTTTT. Residues: CASSPPGGEGKLFF.

The rearrangement joins TRBV6-5 to TRBJ1-5, with D maybe TRBD1 (6 bases). Germline lookup yields CDR1 MNHEY and CDR2 SVGAGI. This CDR3 contains 15 residues. V lost 10 bases and J lost 1, with 17 bases in between. The CDR3 DNA reads as TGTGCCACCAAAAGGGAAGGGACAAGCAATCAGCCCCAGCATTTT. Amino acid sequence: CATKREGTSNQPQHF.

This clone was seen a single time. The chain couples TRBV2 to TRBJ2-2; the D gene is possibly TRBD2 (6 bases). CDR1 is SNHLY, CDR2 FYNNEI, per germline. V lost 8 bases to trimming and J lost 6 bases, with 16 bases between them. The CDR3 runs 14 residues. The CDR3 DNA follows: TGTGCCAGCGGGCGGGAAGGCCAGGCCGGGGAGCTGTTTTTT. It yields the protein CASGREGQAGELFF.

The V call is TRBV29-1, the J call TRBJ2-1; D is perhaps TRBD2 (6 bases). The V gene lost 4 bases and the J gene lost 8 bases, with 15 bases spanning the gap. The CDR3 runs 13 residues. Germline CDR1 SQVTM, CDR2 ANQGSEA. The CDR3 reads CSVVPGGIHEQFF. The CDR3 nucleotides are TGCAGCGTTGTCCCCGGGGGTATCCATGAGCAGTTCTTC.

V is TRBV30 and J is TRBJ2-3; 10 nucleotides align to TRBD2. CDR3 length: 15 residues. From germline, CDR1 is GTSNPN and CDR2 SVGIG (reference sequence). V gave up 1 base and J gave up 3 bases; unmatched junction bases: 4. CDR3 sequence (DNA): TGTGCCTGGAGTGGGCTAGCGGGGGCGACAGATACGCAGTATTTT. Residues: CAWSGLAGATDTQYF.

The rearrangement links TRBV12-5 to TRBJ2-5; no clear D gene. V lost 4 bases to trimming and J lost 5 bases, with 11 bases between them. CDR3 size: 13 residues. Germline V CDR1 and CDR2: LGHNT, FRNRAP. Here the CDR3 reads CASGYVGSETQYF. The CDR3 DNA follows: TGTGCTAGTGGTTATGTCGGGTCGGAGACCCAGTACTTC.

The J gene is TRBJ2-3, the V gene TRBV27; TRBD2 matches at 8 bases. Germline V gene data show CDR1 as MNHEY and CDR2 as SMNVEV (reference sequence). This CDR3 is 16 amino acids long. The trim removed 0 bases at V and 2 bases at J, leaving 4 bases unmatched. The CDR3 sequence: CASSLSFSGDTDTQYF. The DNA for the CDR3 is TGTGCCAGCAGTTTATCCTTTAGCGGGGACACAGATACGCAGTATTTT.